These 21 T cell receptor beta chains were sequenced from one sample in a study of blood T cell repertoires in COVID-19. Only in-frame clones appear in the TCRdb table, and some are missing; sequencing was by immunoSEQ multiplex PCR. The table has a few hundred thousand clones, around 90% seen once. Material for sequencing was PBMCs or T cells enriched from blood (not recorded which). These receptors all stem from a woman aged 18-29 years who had recovered from COVID-19.

This rearrangement joins TRBV29-1 to TRBJ2-2; D call uncertain. The CDR3 consists of 12 residues. CDR1 is SQVTM and CDR2 is ANQGSEA in the germline V gene. V was trimmed by 7 bases and J by 0 bases, leaving 6 bases between them. The CDR3 loop is CSGYTNTGELFF. In DNA, the CDR3 is TGCAGCGGGTACACGAACACCGGGGAGCTGTTTTTT.

The V call is TRBV5-4, the J call TRBJ1-1; the D is unclear. Germline CDR1 is SGHNT and CDR2 is YYREEE (reference sequence). Trimming pared 4 bases from V and 1 base from J, leaving 2 bases between. The CDR3 consists of 11 residues. The CDR3 DNA reads as TGTGCCAGCAGCCGGAACACTGAAGCTTTCTTT. It is translated as CASSRNTEAFF. The whole variable domain, filled in from reference TRBV5-4 and TRBJ1-1, reads ETGVTQSPTHLIKTRGQQVTLRCSSQSGHNTVSWYQQALGQGPQFIFQYYREEENGRGNFPPRFSGLQFPNYSSELNVNALELDDSALYLCASSRNTEAFFGQGTRLTVV.

CDR3 sequence reads: CASSPFGQGRQPQHF. DNA for the CDR3: TGTGCCAGCAGCCCCTTCGGGCAGGGCAGACAGCCCCAGCATTTT. The chain joins TRBV2 to TRBJ1-5; possibly TRBD1 for D (5 bases). The germline V gene encodes CDR1 SNHLY and CDR2 FYNNEI. CDR3 length: 15 residues. V lost 6 bases and J 7 bases, leaving 19 bases between the germline ends.

This clone was observed once. The chain uses TRBV9 and TRBJ2-1; no firm D call. This CDR3 has 12 amino acids. The germline V gene encodes CDR1 SGDLS and CDR2 YYNGEE. Deletions cut 4 bases from V and 9 bases from J, with 11 bases between. CDR3 in DNA: TGTGCCAGCAGCCCCCGGGTTGGTGAGCAGTTCTTC. This translates into CASSPRVGEQFF.

The CDR3, as DNA: TGTGCCAGCAGTTTTAGGGGCAATGAAAAACTGTTTTTT. It translates to CASSFRGNEKLFF. The chain links TRBV12-3 or TRBV12-4 to TRBJ1-4, with a weak D call TRBD1 (5 bases). This CDR3 has 13 amino acids. Trimming removed 3 bases at V and 5 bases at J, with 7 bases between.

This clone was seen just once. V gene TRBV28 combines with J gene TRBJ1-6; weak D call: TRBD1 (6 bases). V was pared by 6 bases and J by 1 base, with 19 bases between. The CDR3 contains 18 residues. Per the germline V gene, CDR1 is MDHEN and CDR2 is SYDVKM. CDR3 nucleotides: TGTGCCAGCAGACCCCCGGGGGGGCGCGGATCCTATAATTCACCCCTCCACTTT. Translated, it gives CASRPPGGRGSYNSPLHF.

The chain has TRBV30 and TRBJ1-3, with D hard to call. This CDR3 comprises 14 residues. Trimming shortened V by 4 bases and J by 0 bases, and 10 bases separated the two germline ends. Germline loops: CDR1 GTSNPN, CDR2 SVGIG (reference sequence). The CDR3 reads CAWTGSGSGNTIYF. In DNA, the CDR3 is TGTGCCTGGACGGGCAGCGGCTCTGGAAACACCATATATTTT.

The rearrangement links TRBV9 to TRBJ1-2; 11 bases match TRBD1. The ends lost 1 base at V and 0 bases at J; junction bases unmatched: 11. This CDR3 has 19 residues. CDR1 and CDR2 (germline): SGDLS, YYNGEE. Here the CDR3 reads CASSVNSRTGGHTNYGYTF. CDR3 DNA: TGTGCCAGCAGCGTAAACTCCCGGACAGGGGGCCATACTAACTATGGCTACACCTTC.

Concerning this clone: The identical CDR3 is also encoded by other nucleotide sequences in the sample. CDR3 residues: CASSLSGETQYF. In DNA, the CDR3 is TGTGCCAGCAGCTTAAGCGGAGAGACCCAGTACTTC. This rearrangement joins TRBV7-3 to TRBJ2-5; D is undetermined. The CDR3 sequence is 12 residues long. Trimming took 1 base from V and 4 from J, leaving 4 bases between them. Looked up from germline, CDR1 is SGHTA and CDR2 is FQGTGA.

DNA for the CDR3: TGTGCCTGGAGTCTGGGGCCTGAAGCTTTCTTT. It codes for CAWSLGPEAFF. The genes are TRBV30 and TRBJ1-1, with D perhaps matching TRBD1 (5 bases). Per the germline V gene, CDR1 is GTSNPN and CDR2 is SVGIG (reference sequence). V gave up 2 bases and J gave up 6 bases, with 7 bases separating them. This CDR3 has 11 residues.

J is TRBJ2-5 and V is TRBV7-3, with unresolved D. The CDR3 runs to 13 residues. Trimming stripped 0 bases from V and 0 bases from J, with 2 bases between. The germline CDR1 and CDR2 sequences are SGHTA and FQGTGA. The CDR3 DNA sequence: TGTGCCAGCAGCTTAACCGACCAAGAGACCCAGTACTTC. Protein: CASSLTDQETQYF. The variable domain in full, with the rest retrieved from reference TRBV7-3 and TRBJ2-5, is GAGVSQTPSNKVTEKGKYVELRCDPISGHTALYWYRQSLGQGPEFLIYFQGTGAADDSGLPNDRFFAVRPEGSVSTLKIQRTERGDSAVYLCASSLTDQETQYFGPGTRLLVL.

The chain employs TRBV7-9 and TRBJ2-4, with 7 bases identical to TRBD1. The CDR3 contains 14 residues. With V trimmed by 5 bases and J by 3 bases, 4 bases remained unmatched. Germline-derived CDR1 and CDR2 are SEHNR and FQNEAQ (reference sequence). The CDR3 coding sequence is TGTGCCAGCAGCACTCGGACAGGCAAAAACATTCAGTACTTC. Protein sequence: CASSTRTGKNIQYF.

The chain couples TRBV4-2 to TRBJ1-2; 7 bases line up with TRBD1. Germline V lookup: CDR1 LGHNA, CDR2 YNFKEQ. The CDR3 totals 16 residues. Trimming removed 5 bases from V and 3 bases from J; junction bases left unmatched: 12. This CDR3 is CASSTRGVHGDYGYTF. The CDR3 DNA reads TGTGCCAGCAGCACCAGGGGGGTGCACGGTGACTATGGCTACACCTTC.

The chain uses TRBV30 and TRBJ1-4; perhaps TRBD1 as D (6 bases). Germline loops: CDR1 GTSNPN, CDR2 SVGIG (reference sequence). CDR3 length equals 12 residues. The ends were cut back, 5 bases at V and 7 bases at J, with 11 bases in the middle. The CDR3 sequence is CAWGRGGEKLFF. The CDR3 DNA is TGTGCCTGGGGGAGGGGGGGTGAAAAACTGTTTTTT.

Notes on this clone: The identical CDR3 is also encoded by other nucleotide sequences in the sample. This chain uses TRBV6-2 or TRBV6-3 with TRBJ1-1; D is undetermined. Germline lookup yields CDR1 MNHEY and CDR2 SVGEGT. Trimming left V 5 bases short and J 4 bases short, with 5 bases between. This CDR3 has 11 residues. The CDR3 DNA is TGTGCCAGCAGTCGGGGCACTGAAGCTTTCTTT. It yields the protein CASSRGTEAFF.

This rearrangement joins TRBV7-3 to TRBJ2-1; tentatively, D is TRBD2 (6 bases). Germline loops: CDR1 SGHTA, CDR2 FQGTGA. The CDR3 has 15 amino acids. V was trimmed by 5 bases and J by 7 bases, leaving 18 bases between them. CDR3 in amino acids: CASSPGGANGNEQFF. The CDR3 DNA reads TGTGCCAGCAGCCCTGGCGGGGCCAACGGTAATGAGCAGTTCTTC.

The chain links TRBV4-3 to TRBJ1-1, with a possible D match to TRBD1 (6 bases). In germline, CDR1 is LGHNA, CDR2 YSLEER. V was trimmed by 0 bases and J by 5 bases, leaving 25 bases between them. CDR3 length: 19 amino acids. In DNA, the CDR3 is TGCGCCAGCAGCCAAGAAATGCCGGGGGGCGGTTGGGGAAAAACTGAAGCTTTCTTT. It translates to CASSQEMPGGGWGKTEAFF.

The chain links TRBV24-1 to TRBJ2-7; 8 nucleotides match TRBD1. V was pared by 7 bases and J by 5 bases, with 6 bases of the junction left unmatched. This CDR3 is built from 13 residues. Germline V CDR1 and CDR2: KGHDR, SFDVKD. Here the CDR3 reads CATRETGAHEQYF. CDR3 nucleotide sequence: TGTGCCACCAGGGAGACAGGGGCCCACGAGCAGTACTTC.

The rearrangement uses TRBV15 and TRBJ2-3; the match to TRBD2 covers 8 bases. Germline assignment: CDR1 LNHNV and CDR2 YYDKDF (reference sequence). V was pared by 0 bases and J by 4 bases, with 3 bases of the junction left unmatched. The length of the CDR3 is 15 residues. The CDR3 DNA reads as TGTGCCACCAGCAGAGATTACGGGGGGGCAGATACGCAGTATTTT. Residues: CATSRDYGGADTQYF.

V and J are TRBV5-1 and TRBJ1-2, with 10 bases lining up with TRBD1. CDR1 and CDR2 from the germline V gene are SGHRS and YFSETQ. The CDR3 loop spans 14 amino acids. V shed 0 bases and J 8 bases; nucleotides not matched to a gene: 4. The DNA of the CDR3 is TGCGCCAGCAGCTTGGGACAGGGGGCTGAAGGCTACACCTTC. Translation: CASSLGQGAEGYTF.

The rearrangement links TRBV20-1 to TRBJ2-3; TRBD2 agrees at 9 bases. The CDR3 loop spans 15 amino acids. The ends lost 3 bases at V and 3 bases at J; junction bases unmatched: 7. The V gene's germline CDR1 is DFQATT and CDR2 SNEGSKA (reference sequence). CDR3 region: CSASPTSGFTDTQYF. CDR3 coding DNA: TGCAGTGCTAGTCCGACTAGCGGTTTTACAGATACGCAGTATTTT.